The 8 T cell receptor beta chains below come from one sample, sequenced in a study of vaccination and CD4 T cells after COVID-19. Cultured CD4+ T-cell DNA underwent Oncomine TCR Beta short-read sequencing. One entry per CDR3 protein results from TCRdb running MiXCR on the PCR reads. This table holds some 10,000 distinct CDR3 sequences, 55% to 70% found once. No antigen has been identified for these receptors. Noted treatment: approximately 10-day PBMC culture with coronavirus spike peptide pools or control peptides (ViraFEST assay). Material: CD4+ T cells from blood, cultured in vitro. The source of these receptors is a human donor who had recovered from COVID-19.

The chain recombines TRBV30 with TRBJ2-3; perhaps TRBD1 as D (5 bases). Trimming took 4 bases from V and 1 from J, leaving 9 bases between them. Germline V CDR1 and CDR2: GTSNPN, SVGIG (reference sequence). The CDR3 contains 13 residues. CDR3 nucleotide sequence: TGTGCCTGGATACAAGGGGGCACAGATACGCAGTATTTT. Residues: CAWIQGGTDTQYF.

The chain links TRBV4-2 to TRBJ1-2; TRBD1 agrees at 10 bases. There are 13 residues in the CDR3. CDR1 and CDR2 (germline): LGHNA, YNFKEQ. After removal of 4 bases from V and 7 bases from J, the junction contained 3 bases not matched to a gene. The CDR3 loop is CASSLGDRGGYTF. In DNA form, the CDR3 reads TGTGCCAGCAGCCTCGGGGACAGGGGTGGCTACACCTTC.

The CDR3, as DNA: TGCGCCAGCAGCCAGCCAGGGAGGGGCCAAGAGACCCAGTACTTC. Translating it yields CASSQPGRGQETQYF. V gene TRBV5-1 combines with J gene TRBJ2-5; 7 positions match TRBD2. This CDR3 has 15 residues. Germline lookup yields CDR1 SGHRS and CDR2 YFSETQ. Trimming removed 4 bases from V and 1 base from J; junction bases left unmatched: 7.

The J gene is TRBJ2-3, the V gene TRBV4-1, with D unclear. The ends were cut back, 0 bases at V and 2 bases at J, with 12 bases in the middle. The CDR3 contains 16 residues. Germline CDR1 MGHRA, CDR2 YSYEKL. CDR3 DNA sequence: TGCGCCAGCAGCCAAGAGGTTGGCAGACCCACAGATACGCAGTATTTT. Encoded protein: CASSQEVGRPTDTQYF.

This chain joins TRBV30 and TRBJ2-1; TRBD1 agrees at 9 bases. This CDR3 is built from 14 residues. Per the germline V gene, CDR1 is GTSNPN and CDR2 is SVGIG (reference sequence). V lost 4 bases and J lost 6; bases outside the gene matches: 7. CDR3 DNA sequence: TGTGCCTGGACCCGGGACAGGGTCTCCAATGAGCAGTTCTTC. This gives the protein CAWTRDRVSNEQFF.

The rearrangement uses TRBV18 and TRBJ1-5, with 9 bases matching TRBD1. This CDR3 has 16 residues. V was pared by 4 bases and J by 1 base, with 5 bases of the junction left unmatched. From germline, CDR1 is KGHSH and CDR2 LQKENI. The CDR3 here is CASSQGTGRSNQPQHF. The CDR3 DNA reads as TGTGCCAGCTCACAAGGGACAGGGAGGAGCAATCAGCCCCAGCATTTT.

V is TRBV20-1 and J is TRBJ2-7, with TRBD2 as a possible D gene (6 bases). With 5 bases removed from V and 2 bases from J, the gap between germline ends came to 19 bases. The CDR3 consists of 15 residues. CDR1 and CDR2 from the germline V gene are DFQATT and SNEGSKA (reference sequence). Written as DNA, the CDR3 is TGCAGTGCTGACCGGCGGGACTCTCTTACCTACGAGCAGTACTTC. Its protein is CSADRRDSLTYEQYF.

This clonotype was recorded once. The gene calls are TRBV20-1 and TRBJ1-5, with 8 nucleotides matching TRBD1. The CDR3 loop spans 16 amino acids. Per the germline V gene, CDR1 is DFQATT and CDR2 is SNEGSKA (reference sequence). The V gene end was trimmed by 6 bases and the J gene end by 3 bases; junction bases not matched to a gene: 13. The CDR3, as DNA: TGCAGTGCACCCATCGCAGGGACAGGCCACAATCAGCCCCAGCATTTT. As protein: CSAPIAGTGHNQPQHF.